These T cell receptor beta chains were read from a single sample in a study of T cells in Graves' hyperthyroidism and ophthalmopathy. MiXCR, run by TCRdb on the multiplex PCR reads, gives a single entry per CDR3 protein. The sample holds some 550,000 distinct CDR3 sequences, 16% seen once. Material for sequencing was blood. The source is a woman aged 40 to 49 with Graves' ophthalmopathy. The CDR3 runs from the conserved cysteine through the conserved F or W. The D gene is left open where the match is weak. For some rows the clone size is stated as once, few or many, or as a class when expanded; others skip it.

DNA | CDR3 | D | J | size | V | length
TGTGCCAGCAGCGCCCGACTAGCGGGGCGGAACACCGGGGAGCTGTTTTTT | CASSARLAGRNTGELFF | TRBD2 | TRBJ2-2 | few | TRBV7-9 | 17
TGTGCCAGCAGTACAGAGAATTATCAGCCCCAGCATTTT | CASSTENYQPQHF | . | TRBJ1-5 | . | TRBV12-3/TRBV12-4 | 13
TGTGCCAGCAGTCCAGGGGGCTCCCCGGGCCATGAGCAGTTCTTC | CASSPGGSPGHEQFF | TRBD1 | TRBJ2-1 | many | TRBV28 | 15
TGTGCCAGCAGTCCGGGGGCTCAGCCCCAGCATTTT | CASSPGAQPQHF | . | TRBJ1-5 | many | TRBV2 | 12
TGTGCCAGCACCAACACTCGGGGGGCTAGCGCTGAAGCTTTCTTT | CASTNTRGASAEAFF | . | TRBJ1-1 | few | TRBV7-3 | 15
TGTGCCAGCAGCTTAGGTCAGCCGCCCTACAATGAGCAGTTCTTC | CASSLGQPPYNEQFF | . | TRBJ2-1 | . | TRBV7-9 | 15
TGTGCCAGCAGTGACAATCGGACAGATACGCAGTATTTT | CASSDNRTDTQYF | . | TRBJ2-3 | many | TRBV2 | 13
TGTGCCAGCAGTGCGCCAGCGGGGGCCACAGATACGCAGTATTTT | CASSAPAGATDTQYF | TRBD2 | TRBJ2-3 | . | TRBV6-2/TRBV6-3 | 15
TGTGCCAGCAGTGAATGGGTGGCTAGCGGGGGGGCCTTCCTAAAGAATGAGCAGTTCTTC | CASSEWVASGGAFLKNEQFF | TRBD2 | TRBJ2-1 | . | TRBV25-1 | 20
TGTGCCAGCAGTGGACAGGGGCTACTAGATGGCTACACCTTC | CASSGQGLLDGYTF | TRBD1 | TRBJ1-2 | many | TRBV3-1 | 14
TGTGCCAGCAGCTTAGCGCAGGGGGCCCCCCTCAATCAGCCCCAGCATTTT | CASSLAQGAPLNQPQHF | TRBD1 | TRBJ1-5 | few | TRBV7-2 | 17
TGTGCCTGGAGTTCCGGGCCCACGGGCTATGGCTACACCTTC | CAWSSGPTGYGYTF | . | TRBJ1-2 | few | TRBV30 | 14
TGTGCCAGCAGTTACGATACGGGGCGTTGGCCCCAGCATTTT | CASSYDTGRWPQHF | . | TRBJ1-5 | few | TRBV6-2/TRBV6-3 | 14
TGCGCCAGCAGTGAGGCGGGACATCAAGAGACCCAGTACTTC | CASSEAGHQETQYF | . | TRBJ2-5 | . | TRBV10-2 | 14
TGCAGTGCTAGGGTGGGCCGCTCGGGGTCTTGGGGCTACACCTTC | CSARVGRSGSWGYTF | . | TRBJ1-2 | few | TRBV20-1 | 15
TGTGCCAGCAGCTTCCAAACTAGCGGGAATACCCCCTCCTACGAGCAGTACTTC | CASSFQTSGNTPSYEQYF | TRBD2 | TRBJ2-7 | few | TRBV7-2 | 18
TGTGCCAGCAGTGGGATATTAGCGGGGACTAATGAGCAGTTCTTC | CASSGILAGTNEQFF | TRBD2 | TRBJ2-1 | . | TRBV6-2/TRBV6-3 | 15
TGCAGTGCCGTCCAGAGGGGACTCGGCTCCTACGAGCAGTACTTC | CSAVQRGLGSYEQYF | . | TRBJ2-7 | many | TRBV20-1 | 15
TGTGCCAGCAGCGCAAGGAGGCCCAGTGGGGGGGAGCTGTTTTTT | CASSARRPSGGELFF | . | TRBJ2-2 | few | TRBV7-2 | 15
TGTGCCAGCAGTTCCCCCCCGCGGGCCACCTACGAGCAGTACTTC | CASSSPPRATYEQYF | . | TRBJ2-7 | many | TRBV28 | 15
TGTGCCAGCAGTTTGTCTAGCGGGGGCGGATCCTACGAGCAGTACTTC | CASSLSSGGGSYEQYF | TRBD2 | TRBJ2-7 | many | TRBV11-2 | 16
TGTGCCACCAGCAGAACTACCACAGATACGCAGTATTTT | CATSRTTTDTQYF | . | TRBJ2-3 | few | TRBV15 | 13
TGTGCCAGCAGTGAGCTTGACAGGGCCGCGGAACTGTTTTTT | CASSELDRAAELFF | TRBD1 | TRBJ1-4 | . | TRBV6-1 | 14
TGTGCCTGGAGTGGCATACACAAAAACATTCAGTACTTC | CAWSGIHKNIQYF | . | TRBJ2-4 | many | TRBV30 | 13
TGCAGTGCTAGACTAGCGGGCAACACAGATACGCAGTATTTT | CSARLAGNTDTQYF | TRBD2 | TRBJ2-3 | many | TRBV20-1 | 14
TGTGCCAGCAGTGAAGTCCAAATTGGACGGGGAAACACCATATATTTT | CASSEVQIGRGNTIYF | . | TRBJ1-3 | . | TRBV6-1 | 16
TGTGCCTGGAGCGCGCTAGTTATGCGACCGTATTTT | CAWSALVMRPYF | . | TRBJ2-3 | . | TRBV30 | 12
TGCGCCAGCAGCTCGGGAGGGACCGACATCTACGAGCAGTACTTC | CASSSGGTDIYEQYF | TRBD2 | TRBJ2-7 | few | TRBV5-1 | 15
TGCAGCGTTGCCGGTGTTATAGGGGAGACCCAGTACTTC | CSVAGVIGETQYF | . | TRBJ2-5 | many | TRBV29-1 | 13
TGTGCCAGCAGCGTAGGGGTTAGCGGGGCAATAGAGACCCAGTACTTC | CASSVGVSGAIETQYF | TRBD2 | TRBJ2-5 | . | TRBV9 | 16
TGTGCCAGCAGCGCGGGAACTGACCGGAATCAGCCCCAGCATTTT | CASSAGTDRNQPQHF | . | TRBJ1-5 | . | TRBV9 | 15
TGCAGCGTTGACGGAGCTTCGGCTGAGCAGTTCTTC | CSVDGASAEQFF | . | TRBJ2-1 | . | TRBV29-1 | 12